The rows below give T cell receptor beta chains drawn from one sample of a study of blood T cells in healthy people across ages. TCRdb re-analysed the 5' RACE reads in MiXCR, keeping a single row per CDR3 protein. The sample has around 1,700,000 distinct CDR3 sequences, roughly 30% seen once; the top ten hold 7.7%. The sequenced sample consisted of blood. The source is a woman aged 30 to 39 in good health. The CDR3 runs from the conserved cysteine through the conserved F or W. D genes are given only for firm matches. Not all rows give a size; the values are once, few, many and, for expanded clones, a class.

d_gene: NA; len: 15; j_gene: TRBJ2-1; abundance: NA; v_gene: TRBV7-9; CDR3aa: CTSSLTGSSYNEQFF; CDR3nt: TGTACCAGCAGCCTGACGGGGAGCTCCTACAATGAGCAGTTCTTC
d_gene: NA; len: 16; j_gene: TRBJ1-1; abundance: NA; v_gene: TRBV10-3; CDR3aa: CAISEVGQQLSSEAFF; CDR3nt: TGTGCCATCAGTGAGGTAGGACAGCAGCTTAGTTCTGAAGCTTTCTTT
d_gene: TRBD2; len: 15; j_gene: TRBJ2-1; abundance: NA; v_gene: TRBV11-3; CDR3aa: CASSPGTSGGVEQFF; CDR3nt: TGTGCCAGCAGCCCAGGTACTAGCGGAGGCGTTGAGCAGTTCTTC
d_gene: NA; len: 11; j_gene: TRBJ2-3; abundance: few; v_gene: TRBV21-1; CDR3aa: CASSPQGPQYF; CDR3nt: TGTGCCAGCAGCCCCCAAGGGCCGCAGTATTTT
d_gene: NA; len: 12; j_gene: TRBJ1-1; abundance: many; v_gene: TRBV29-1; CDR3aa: CSASGSYTEAFF; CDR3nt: TGCAGCGCCTCAGGGTCTTACACTGAAGCTTTCTTT
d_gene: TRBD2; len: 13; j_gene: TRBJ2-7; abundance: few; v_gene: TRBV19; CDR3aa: CATRLGGDYEQYF; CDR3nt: TGTGCCACCCGCCTTGGGGGGGACTACGAGCAGTACTTC
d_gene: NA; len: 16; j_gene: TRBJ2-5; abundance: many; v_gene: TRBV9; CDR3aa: CASSVGLSPGQETQYF; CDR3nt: TGTGCCAGCAGCGTAGGTCTTTCCCCCGGGCAAGAGACCCAGTACTTC
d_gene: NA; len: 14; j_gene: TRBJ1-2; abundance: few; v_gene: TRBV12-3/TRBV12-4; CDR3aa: CASSSSGGNYGYTF; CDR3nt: TGTGCCAGCAGTTCCTCGGGCGGTAACTATGGCTACACCTTC
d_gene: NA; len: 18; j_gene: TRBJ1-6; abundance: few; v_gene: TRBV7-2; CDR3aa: CASSLAGLFSSYNSPLHF; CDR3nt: TGTGCCAGCAGCTTAGCGGGACTGTTTAGCTCCTATAATTCACCCCTCCACTTT
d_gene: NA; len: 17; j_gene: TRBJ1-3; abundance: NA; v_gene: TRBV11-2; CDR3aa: CASSPNTPRDSGNTIYF; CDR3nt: TGTGCCAGCAGCCCCAACACCCCCAGGGACTCTGGAAACACCATATATTTT
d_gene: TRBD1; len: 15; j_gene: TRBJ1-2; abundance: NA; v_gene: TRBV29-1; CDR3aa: CSVGGTGGINYGYTF; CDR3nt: TGCAGCGTTGGCGGGACAGGGGGCATAAACTATGGCTACACCTTC
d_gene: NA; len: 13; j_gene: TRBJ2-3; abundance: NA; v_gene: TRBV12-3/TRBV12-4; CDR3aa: CASSLIGGQGKYF; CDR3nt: TGTGCCAGCAGTTTAATCGGTGGGCAGGGAAAGTATTTT
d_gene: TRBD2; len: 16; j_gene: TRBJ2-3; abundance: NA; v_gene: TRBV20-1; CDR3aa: CSAGRVAGAPPDTQYF; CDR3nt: TGCAGTGCTGGTAGGGTAGCGGGGGCCCCCCCAGATACGCAGTATTTT
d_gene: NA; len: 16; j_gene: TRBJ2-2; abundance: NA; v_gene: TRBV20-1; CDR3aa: CSARPAGQQNTGELFF; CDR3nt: TGCAGTGCTAGGCCCGCGGGACAGCAGAACACCGGGGAGCTGTTTTTT
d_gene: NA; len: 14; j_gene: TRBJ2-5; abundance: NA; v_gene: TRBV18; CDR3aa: CASSPPNNEETQYF; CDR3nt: TGTGCCAGCTCACCACCGAATAATGAGGAGACCCAGTACTTC
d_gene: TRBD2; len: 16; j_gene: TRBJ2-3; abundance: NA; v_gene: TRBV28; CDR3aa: CASRAGGPFSTDTQYF; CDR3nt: TGTGCCAGCAGGGCGGGGGGTCCTTTTAGCACGGATACGCAGTATTTT
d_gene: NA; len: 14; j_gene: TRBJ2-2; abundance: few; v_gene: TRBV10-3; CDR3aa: CAISESVVTGELFF; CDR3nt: TGTGCCATCAGTGAGTCGGTAGTCACCGGGGAGCTGTTTTTT
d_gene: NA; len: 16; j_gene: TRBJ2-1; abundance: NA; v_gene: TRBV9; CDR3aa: CASSVRADYSYNEQFF; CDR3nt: TGTGCCAGCTCCGTTAGAGCGGACTACTCCTACAATGAGCAGTTCTTC
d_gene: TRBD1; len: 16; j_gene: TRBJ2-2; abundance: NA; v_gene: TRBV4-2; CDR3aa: CASSQSRQGANGELFF; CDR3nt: TGTGCCAGCAGCCAATCGAGACAGGGGGCGAACGGGGAGCTGTTTTTT
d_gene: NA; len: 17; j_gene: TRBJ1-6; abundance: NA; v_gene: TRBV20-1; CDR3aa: CSAKRKPGGTGNSPLHF; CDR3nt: TGCAGTGCTAAACGAAAACCCGGGGGGACGGGGAATTCACCCCTCCACTTT
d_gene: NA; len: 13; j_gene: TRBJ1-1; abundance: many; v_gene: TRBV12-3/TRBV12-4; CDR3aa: CASSPRGFTEAFF; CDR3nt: TGTGCCAGCAGCCCTCGGGGATTCACTGAAGCTTTCTTT
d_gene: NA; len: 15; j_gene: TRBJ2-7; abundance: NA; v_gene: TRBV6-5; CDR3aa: CASSQTVRSSYEQYF; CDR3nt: TGTGCCAGCAGTCAGACAGTGAGGAGCTCCTACGAGCAGTACTTC
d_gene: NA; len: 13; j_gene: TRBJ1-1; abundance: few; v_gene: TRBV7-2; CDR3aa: CASRLSGAPEAFF; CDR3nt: TGTGCCAGCAGGTTGTCAGGGGCTCCTGAAGCTTTCTTT
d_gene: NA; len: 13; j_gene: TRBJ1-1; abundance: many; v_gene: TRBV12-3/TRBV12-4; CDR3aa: CASSLQVNTEAFF; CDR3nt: TGTGCCAGCAGCTTACAGGTTAACACTGAAGCTTTCTTT
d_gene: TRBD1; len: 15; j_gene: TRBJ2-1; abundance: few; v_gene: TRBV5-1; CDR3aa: CASGTGTGAYNEQFF; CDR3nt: TGCGCCAGCGGGACCGGGACAGGGGCCTACAATGAGCAGTTCTTC
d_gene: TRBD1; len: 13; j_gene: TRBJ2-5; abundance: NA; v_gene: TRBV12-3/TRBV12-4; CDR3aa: CATRDRGDETQYF; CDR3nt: TGTGCCACCCGGGACAGGGGCGATGAGACCCAGTACTTC
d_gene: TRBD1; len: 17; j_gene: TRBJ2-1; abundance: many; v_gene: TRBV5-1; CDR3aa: CASSSDRGNSSYNEQFF; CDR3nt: TGCGCCAGCAGCTCCGACAGGGGGAACAGCTCCTACAATGAGCAGTTCTTC
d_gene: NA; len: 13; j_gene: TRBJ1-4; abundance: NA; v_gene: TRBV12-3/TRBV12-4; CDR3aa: CASSFWFGEKLFF; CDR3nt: TGTGCCAGCAGTTTTTGGTTTGGTGAAAAACTGTTTTTT
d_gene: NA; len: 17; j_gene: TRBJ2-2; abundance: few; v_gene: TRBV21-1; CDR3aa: CASSKVVGEVDTGELFF; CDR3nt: TGTGCCAGCAGCAAAGTGGTAGGGGAAGTGGACACCGGGGAGCTGTTTTTT
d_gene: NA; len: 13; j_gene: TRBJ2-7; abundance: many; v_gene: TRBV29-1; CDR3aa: CSAHRDLPYEQYF; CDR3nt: TGCAGCGCTCACAGGGACCTCCCGTACGAGCAGTACTTC
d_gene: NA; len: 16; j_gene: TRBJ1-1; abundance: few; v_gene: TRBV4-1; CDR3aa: CASSQESAGMNTEAFF; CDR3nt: TGCGCCAGCAGCCAAGAGTCGGCAGGTATGAACACTGAAGCTTTCTTT
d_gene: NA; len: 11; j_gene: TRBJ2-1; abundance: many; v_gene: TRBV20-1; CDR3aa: CSALLVSEQFF; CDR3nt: TGCAGTGCCCTACTCGTGAGTGAGCAGTTCTTC
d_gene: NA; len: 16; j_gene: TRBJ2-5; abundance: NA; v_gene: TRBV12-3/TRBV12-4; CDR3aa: CASSGTTKNYQETQYF; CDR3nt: TGTGCCAGCTCGGGTACTACCAAGAACTACCAAGAGACCCAGTACTTC
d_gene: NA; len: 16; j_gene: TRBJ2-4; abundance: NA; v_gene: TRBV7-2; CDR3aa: CASSLEGQLAKNIHYF; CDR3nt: TGTGCCAGCAGCTTAGAGGGGCAGCTAGCCAAAAACATTCACTACTTC
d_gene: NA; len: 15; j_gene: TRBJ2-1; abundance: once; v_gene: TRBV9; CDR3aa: CASSSEGIALNEQFF; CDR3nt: TGTGCCAGCAGCTCAGAGGGGATAGCGTTGAATGAGCAGTTCTTC
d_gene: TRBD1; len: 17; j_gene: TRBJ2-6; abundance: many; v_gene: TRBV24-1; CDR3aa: CATSDRGQGSGANVLTF; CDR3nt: TGTGCCACCAGTGACCGAGGACAGGGTAGCGGGGCCAACGTCCTGACTTTC
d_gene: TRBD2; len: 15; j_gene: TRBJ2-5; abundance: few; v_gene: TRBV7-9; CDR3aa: CASSSASGPQETQYF; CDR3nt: TGTGCCAGCAGCTCGGCTAGCGGGCCACAAGAGACCCAGTACTTC
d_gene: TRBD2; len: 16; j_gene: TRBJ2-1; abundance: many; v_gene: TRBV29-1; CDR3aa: CSVLKLAGGTYNEQFF; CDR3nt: TGCAGCGTCCTCAAGCTAGCGGGAGGGACCTACAATGAGCAGTTCTTC
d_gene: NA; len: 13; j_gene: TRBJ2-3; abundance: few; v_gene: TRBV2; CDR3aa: CASSESPRDTQYF; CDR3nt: TGTGCCAGCAGTGAGTCACCCCGAGATACGCAGTATTTT
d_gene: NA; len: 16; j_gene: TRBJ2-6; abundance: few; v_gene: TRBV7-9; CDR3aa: CASSADRNSGANVLTF; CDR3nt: TGTGCCAGCAGCGCCGACAGGAACTCTGGGGCCAACGTCCTGACTTTC
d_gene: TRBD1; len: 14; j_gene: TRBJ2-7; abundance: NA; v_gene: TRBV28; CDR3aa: CASSFSPGGYEQYF; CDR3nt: TGTGCCAGCAGTTTTTCTCCAGGGGGCTACGAGCAGTACTTC
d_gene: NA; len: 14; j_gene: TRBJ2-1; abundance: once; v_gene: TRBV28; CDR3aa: CASSEDSVMNEQFF; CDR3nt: TGTGCCAGCAGTGAAGACAGTGTAATGAATGAGCAGTTCTTC
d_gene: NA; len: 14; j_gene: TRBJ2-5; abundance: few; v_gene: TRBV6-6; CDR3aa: CASSLIVGSGTQYF; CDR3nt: TGTGCCAGCAGTCTCATTGTGGGGTCGGGGACCCAGTACTTC
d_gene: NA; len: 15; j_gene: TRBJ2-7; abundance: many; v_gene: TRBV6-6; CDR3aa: CASSYSGTSSYEQYF; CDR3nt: TGTGCCAGCAGTTACTCCGGGACCAGCTCCTACGAGCAGTACTTC
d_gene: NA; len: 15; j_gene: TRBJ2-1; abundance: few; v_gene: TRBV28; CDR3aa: CASYKVDRYYNEQFF; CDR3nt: TGTGCCAGCTATAAGGTGGACAGATACTACAATGAGCAGTTCTTC
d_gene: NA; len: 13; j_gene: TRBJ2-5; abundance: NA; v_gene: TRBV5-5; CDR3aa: CASSQPQGETQYF; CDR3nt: TGTGCCAGCAGCCAACCCCAAGGGGAGACCCAGTACTTC
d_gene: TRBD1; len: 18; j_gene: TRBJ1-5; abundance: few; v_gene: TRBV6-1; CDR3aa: CASSPGTGGLISNQPQHF; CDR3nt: TGTGCCAGCAGCCCGGGGACAGGGGGCCTTATTAGCAATCAGCCCCAGCATTTT
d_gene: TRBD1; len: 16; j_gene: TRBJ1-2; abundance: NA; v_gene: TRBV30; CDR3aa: CAWSVGVDRGHYSYTF; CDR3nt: TGTGCCTGGAGTGTAGGCGTGGACAGGGGGCACTATAGCTACACCTTC
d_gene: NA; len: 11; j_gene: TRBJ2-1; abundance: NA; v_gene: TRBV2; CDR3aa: CASSGWDEQFF; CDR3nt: TGTGCCAGCAGTGGATGGGATGAGCAGTTCTTC
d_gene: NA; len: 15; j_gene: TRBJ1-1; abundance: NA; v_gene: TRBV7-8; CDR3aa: CASSFFAVSQAGAFF; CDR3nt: TGTGCCAGCAGCTTTTTTGCTGTTTCACAAGCCGGAGCTTTCTTT